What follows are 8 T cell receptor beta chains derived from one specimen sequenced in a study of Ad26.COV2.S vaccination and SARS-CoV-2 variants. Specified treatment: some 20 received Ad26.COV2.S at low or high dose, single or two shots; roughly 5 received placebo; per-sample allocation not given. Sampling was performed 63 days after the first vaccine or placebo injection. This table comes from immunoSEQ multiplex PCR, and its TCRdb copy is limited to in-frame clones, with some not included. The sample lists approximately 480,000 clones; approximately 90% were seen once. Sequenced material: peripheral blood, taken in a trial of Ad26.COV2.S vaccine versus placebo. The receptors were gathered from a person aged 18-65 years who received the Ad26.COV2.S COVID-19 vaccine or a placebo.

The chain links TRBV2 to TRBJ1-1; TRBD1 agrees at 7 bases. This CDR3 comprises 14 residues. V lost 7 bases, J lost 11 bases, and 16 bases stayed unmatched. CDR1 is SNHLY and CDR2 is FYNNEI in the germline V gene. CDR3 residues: CASTSQGDSLRAFF. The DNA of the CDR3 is TGTGCCAGCACCTCTCAGGGGGATTCCCTTAGGGCTTTCTTT.

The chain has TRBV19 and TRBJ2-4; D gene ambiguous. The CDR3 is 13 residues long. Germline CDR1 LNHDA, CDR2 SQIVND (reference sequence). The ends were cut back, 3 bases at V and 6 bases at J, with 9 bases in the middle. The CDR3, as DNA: TGTGCCAGTAGTATGGGTCTTGGAAACATTCAGTACTTC. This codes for CASSMGLGNIQYF.

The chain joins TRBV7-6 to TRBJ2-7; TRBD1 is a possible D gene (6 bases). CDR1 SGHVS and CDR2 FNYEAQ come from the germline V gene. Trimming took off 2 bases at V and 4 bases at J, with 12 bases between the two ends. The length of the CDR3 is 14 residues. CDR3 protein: CASSLLSGTYEQYF. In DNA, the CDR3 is TGTGCCAGCAGCTTATTATCAGGGACATACGAGCAGTACTTC.

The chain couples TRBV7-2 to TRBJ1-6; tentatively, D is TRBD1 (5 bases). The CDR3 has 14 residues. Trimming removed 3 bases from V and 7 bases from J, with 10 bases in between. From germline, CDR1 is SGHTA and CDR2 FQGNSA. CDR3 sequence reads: CASSFRGANSPLHF. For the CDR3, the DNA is TGTGCCAGCAGCTTTCGAGGGGCCAATTCACCCCTCCACTTT.

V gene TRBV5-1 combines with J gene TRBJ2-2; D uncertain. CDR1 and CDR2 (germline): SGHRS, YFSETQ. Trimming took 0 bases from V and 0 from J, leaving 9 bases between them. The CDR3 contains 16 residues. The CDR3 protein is CASSLGSGTNTGELFF. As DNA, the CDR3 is TGCGCCAGCAGCTTGGGGTCAGGCACGAACACCGGGGAGCTGTTTTTT.

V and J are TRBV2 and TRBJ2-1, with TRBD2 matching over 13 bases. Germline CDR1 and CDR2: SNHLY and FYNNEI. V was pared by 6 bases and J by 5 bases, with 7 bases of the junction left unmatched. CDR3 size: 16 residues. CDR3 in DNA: TGTGCCAGCAGGGACGGGACTAGCGGGACCCACAATGAGCAGTTCTTC. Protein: CASRDGTSGTHNEQFF.

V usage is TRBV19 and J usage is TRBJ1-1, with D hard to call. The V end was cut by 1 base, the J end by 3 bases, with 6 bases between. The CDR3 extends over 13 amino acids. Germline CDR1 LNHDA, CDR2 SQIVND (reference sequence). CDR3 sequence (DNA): TGTGCCAGTAGTATAGGTTCGGACACTGAAGCTTTCTTT. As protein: CASSIGSDTEAFF.

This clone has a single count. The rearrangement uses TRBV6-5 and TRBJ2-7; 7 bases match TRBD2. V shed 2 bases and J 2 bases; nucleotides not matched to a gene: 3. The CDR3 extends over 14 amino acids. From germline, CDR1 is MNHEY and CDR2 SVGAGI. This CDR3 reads CASSYAGVTYEQYF. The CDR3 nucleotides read TGTGCCAGCAGTTACGCGGGGGTCACCTACGAGCAGTACTTC.